The 27 T cell receptor beta chains below all came from one sample that was sequenced in a study of blood T cell repertoires in COVID-19. Sequencing was performed with immunoSEQ multiplex PCR; in TCRdb, only in-frame clones are kept and a portion is missing. The repertoire includes 200,000 or so clones, about 80% of them detected once, and around 7% sits in the top ten. Sequencing input: PBMCs or T cells enriched from blood (not recorded which). The source of these receptors is a man aged 40-49 years who had recovered from COVID-19.

The chain recombines TRBV6-1 with TRBJ2-4, with 7 bases aligning to TRBD1. The CDR3 contains 19 residues. V shed 3 bases and J 0 bases; nucleotides not matched to a gene: 14. Germline CDR1 reads MNHNS; CDR2 reads SASEGT. CDR3 sequence (DNA): TGTGCCAGCAGTGATATTTTCGGGACAGACTCAATAGCCAAAAACATTCAGTACTTC. It specifies CASSDIFGTDSIAKNIQYF.

The chain recombines TRBV10-3 with TRBJ2-1; no clear D. This CDR3 is 15 amino acids long. Trimming shortened V by 8 bases and J by 6 bases, and 20 bases separated the two germline ends. Germline V CDR1 and CDR2: ENHRY, SYGVKD. As DNA, the CDR3 is TGTGCCATCTCCCCCCAGGCCAGCTCTCTCAATGAGCAGTTCTTC. Translated: CAISPQASSLNEQFF.

The chain combines TRBV14 with TRBJ1-2; 7 bases fit TRBD1. This CDR3 has 13 residues. Germline lookup yields CDR1 SGHDN and CDR2 FVKESK. V lost 4 bases and J lost 6; bases outside the gene matches: 5. CDR3 sequence (DNA): TGTGCCAGCAGCCTACGACAGGGCCATGGCTACACCTTC. Its protein is CASSLRQGHGYTF.

The J gene is TRBJ1-2, the V gene TRBV6-5, with a weak D call TRBD1 (5 bases). V was pared by 6 bases and J by 4 bases, with 15 bases between. The germline CDR1 and CDR2 sequences are MNHEY and SVGAGI. The length of the CDR3 is 14 residues. The CDR3 reads CASSSPDSFYGYTF. DNA of the CDR3: TGTGCCAGCAGCTCACCCGACAGCTTCTATGGCTACACCTTC.

The gene calls are TRBV6-5 and TRBJ1-4; 9 bases agree with TRBD1. V trimming: 5 bases; J trimming: 6 bases; junction bases outside the gene matches: 7. The CDR3 is made up of 15 amino acids. CDR1 is MNHEY and CDR2 is SVGAGI in the germline V gene. CDR3 coding DNA: TGTGCCAGCAGTCGCCTGACAGGGGGGGATGAAAAACTGTTTTTT. Translation gives CASSRLTGGDEKLFF.

This chain uses TRBV2 with TRBJ2-3; tentative D call: TRBD1 (6 bases). The CDR3 is 14 residues long. V gave up 7 bases and J gave up 0 bases, with 11 bases separating them. The V gene's germline CDR1 is SNHLY and CDR2 FYNNEI. The CDR3 DNA is TGTGCCAGCAAGCGACAGGCTAGCACAGATACGCAGTATTTT. This codes for CASKRQASTDTQYF.

The sample holds one count of this clone. This rearrangement joins TRBV30 to TRBJ2-1; 9 bases map to TRBD2. The germline V gene has CDR1 GTSNPN and CDR2 SVGIG (reference sequence). The V gene end was trimmed by 5 bases and the J gene end by 4 bases; junction bases not matched to a gene: 6. The CDR3 totals 14 residues. CDR3 nucleotide sequence: TGTGCCTGGCAGACTAGCGGCCTTTACAATGAGCAGTTCTTC. Translated, it gives CAWQTSGLYNEQFF.

The chain is built from TRBV28 and TRBJ2-1; D is possibly TRBD2 (7 bases). CDR1 and CDR2 from the germline V gene are MDHEN and SYDVKM. The CDR3 consists of 18 residues. V was cut by 2 bases and J by 6 bases, with 23 bases left in between. CDR3 sequence: CASSLRGGEWFPRNEQFF. In nucleotides, the CDR3 is TGTGCCAGCAGTTTAAGGGGGGGAGAATGGTTCCCCCGCAATGAGCAGTTCTTC.

The chain couples TRBV5-1 to TRBJ1-4; TRBD1 is a possible D gene (5 bases). The germline CDR1 and CDR2 sequences are SGHRS and YFSETQ. The ends were cut back, 2 bases at V and 2 bases at J, with 19 bases in the middle. The CDR3 loop spans 18 amino acids. The CDR3 DNA sequence: TGCGCCAGCAGCTTAGTCGGGAGGGGTTTTGGGACTAATGAAAAACTGTTTTTT. Translating it yields CASSLVGRGFGTNEKLFF. Using reference TRBV5-1 and TRBJ1-4 for the parts outside the CDR3, the full variable domain is KAGVTQTPRYLIKTRGQQVTLSCSPISGHRSVSWYQQTPGQGLQFLFEYFSETQRNKGNFPGRFSGRQFSNSRSEMNVSTLELGDSALYLCASSLVGRGFGTNEKLFFGSGTQLSVL.

This clone has only one observation. The junction and the germline gene differ at one end; a read error may be behind it. The J gene is TRBJ1-1, the V gene TRBV3-1 (or the pseudogene TRBV3-2); D is unclear. The CDR3 has 13 amino acids. Germline CDR1 and CDR2: LGHDT and YNNKEL (reference sequence). The CDR3 nucleotides are TGTGCCTGCAGCAGCGAGGCTAACACTGAAGCTTTCTTT. This encodes CACSSEANTEAFF.

The chain links TRBV18 to TRBJ1-4, with 9 bases matching TRBD1. V shed 2 bases and J 7 bases; nucleotides not matched to a gene: 5. From germline, CDR1 is KGHSH and CDR2 LQKENI. This CDR3 spans 15 amino acids. The CDR3 DNA sequence: TGTGCCAGCTCACCAAGGGACAGGGTTGGTGAAAAACTGTTTTTT. As protein: CASSPRDRVGEKLFF. The variable domain in full, with the rest retrieved from reference TRBV18 and TRBJ1-4, is NAGVMQNPRHLVRRRGQEARLRCSPMKGHSHVYWYRQLPEEGLKFMVYLQKENIIDESGMPKERFSAEFPKEGPSILRIQQVVRGDSAAYFCASSPRDRVGEKLFFGSGTQLSVL.

This chain uses TRBV19 with TRBJ2-1; 7 positions match TRBD2. The V segment lost 10 bases and the J segment 4 bases; nucleotides outside the gene matches: 13. Germline V gives CDR1 LNHDA, CDR2 SQIVND (reference sequence). The CDR3 is 15 residues long. Here the CDR3 reads CATKPPGLWYNEQFF. In DNA form, the CDR3 reads TGTGCCACAAAACCACCGGGACTATGGTACAATGAGCAGTTCTTC.

V usage is TRBV9 and J usage is TRBJ1-6; D is unclear. V was clipped by 0 bases and J by 4 bases, with 5 bases between them. The germline gives CDR1 SGDLS, CDR2 YYNGEE. The CDR3 sequence is 14 residues long. CDR3 DNA: TGTGCCAGCAGCGTAGAACTGTATAATTCACCCCTCCACTTT. Its translation is CASSVELYNSPLHF.

The J gene is TRBJ2-7, the V gene TRBV19; tentative D call: TRBD2 (6 bases). V was clipped by 3 bases and J by 3 bases, with 15 bases between them. This CDR3 is 15 amino acids long. Germline V gene lookup returns CDR1 LNHDA and CDR2 SQIVND (reference sequence). CDR3 nucleotide sequence: TGTGCCAGTAGTATTTTCGGTGAGGACTACTACGAGCAGTACTTC. It encodes CASSIFGEDYYEQYF.

The chain has TRBV19 and TRBJ1-2; D perhaps matches TRBD1 (5 bases). V lost 5 bases, J lost 4 bases, and 17 bases lay in between. CDR3 length equals 15 residues. The germline CDR1 and CDR2 sequences are LNHDA and SQIVND (reference sequence). The CDR3 nucleotides read TGTGCCAGTAGTGATGCGGGGCAGGGCCCCTATGGCTACACCTTC. Its translation is CASSDAGQGPYGYTF.

The chain employs TRBV6-4 and TRBJ1-2; D is unclear. Trimming left V 6 bases short and J 3 bases short, with 11 bases between. The CDR3 extends over 13 amino acids. Per the germline V gene, CDR1 is MRHNA and CDR2 is SNTAGT. The CDR3 DNA reads TGTGCCAGCAGCCCCAATGGCTACTATGGCTACACCTTC. This sequence encodes CASSPNGYYGYTF.

The chain couples TRBV19 to TRBJ1-1; no firm D call. CDR1 is LNHDA and CDR2 is SQIVND in the germline V gene (reference sequence). This CDR3 comprises 15 residues. The V and J ends lost 3 bases and 5 bases respectively, with 16 bases between them. The CDR3: CASSIRASGRTEAFF. CDR3 sequence (DNA): TGTGCCAGTAGTATTCGGGCGTCGGGGAGAACTGAAGCTTTCTTT.

The chain recombines TRBV19 with TRBJ1-4, with 10 bases lining up with TRBD1. Trimming at V came to 5 bases and at J to 1 base, leaving 13 bases not matched to a gene. From germline, CDR1 is LNHDA and CDR2 SQIVND (reference sequence). The CDR3 totals 19 residues. The CDR3 DNA sequence: TGTGCCAGTAGTCCTCGGGGACAGGGGACCAGAGGAACTAATGAAAAACTGTTTTTT. Translation: CASSPRGQGTRGTNEKLFF.

V usage is TRBV27 and J usage is TRBJ2-1; 7 bases line up with TRBD1. Trimming removed 5 bases from V and 2 bases from J; junction bases left unmatched: 6. The germline CDR1 and CDR2 sequences are MNHEY and SMNVEV (reference sequence). CDR3 length equals 15 residues. In nucleotides, the CDR3 is TGTGCCAGCAGTCCTAAGGGACAGCCCTACAATGAGCAGTTCTTC. It codes for CASSPKGQPYNEQFF.

The V call is TRBV11-2, the J call TRBJ1-1; 10 nucleotides agree with TRBD1. This CDR3 region has 14 residues. V gave up 6 bases and J gave up 4 bases; unmatched junction bases: 5. Germline CDR1 is SGHAT and CDR2 is FQNNGV. For the CDR3, the DNA is TGTGCCAGCAGGCTTGGGACAGGGGCCACTGAAGCTTTCTTT. It codes for CASRLGTGATEAFF.

This clone was seen more than once but under ten times. The chain employs TRBV10-2 and TRBJ1-1; a possible D gene is TRBD1 (6 bases). Germline V gene sequence: CDR1 WSHSY, CDR2 SAAADI. The CDR3 has 13 amino acids. Between the trimmed V and J ends, which lost 9 bases and 1 base, there was a span of 12 bases. CDR3 loop: CASIGQSNTEAFF. CDR3 bases: TGCGCCAGTATAGGACAGTCGAACACTGAAGCTTTCTTT.

The chain is built from TRBV5-4 and TRBJ2-1; TRBD1 agrees at 8 bases. V lost 3 bases to trimming and J lost 9 bases; unmatched junction nucleotides: 2. The CDR3 extends over 12 amino acids. Germline lookup yields CDR1 SGHNT and CDR2 YYREEE (reference sequence). CDR3: CASSSDRVEQFF. CDR3 nucleotide sequence: TGTGCCAGCAGCTCGGACAGGGTTGAGCAGTTCTTC.

V is TRBV12-3 or TRBV12-4 and J is TRBJ2-1; D is ambiguous. The CDR3 is 13 residues long. V dropped 1 base and J dropped 7 bases, with 8 bases sitting between them. The CDR3 region is CASSLDSQNEQFF. The CDR3 DNA reads as TGTGCCAGCAGTTTAGACAGCCAGAATGAGCAGTTCTTC.

The chain has TRBV29-1 and TRBJ1-3, with D unclear. V was shortened by 3 bases and J by 0 bases, with 9 bases between the two germline ends. Germline values: CDR1 SQVTM, CDR2 ANQGSEA. This CDR3 spans 14 amino acids. CDR3 in DNA: TGCAGCGTTGACCCCAAGAGCTCTGGAAACACCATATATTTT. Its protein is CSVDPKSSGNTIYF.

The chain couples TRBV6-2 or TRBV6-3 to TRBJ2-5; TRBD2 might be the D (6 bases). The CDR3 has 16 amino acids. Trimming left V 0 bases short and J 3 bases short, with 14 bases between. Germline V lookup: CDR1 MNHEY, CDR2 SVGEGT. CDR3 amino acids: CASSYSGEAQKETQYF. Written as DNA, the CDR3 is TGTGCCAGCAGTTACTCGGGGGAGGCCCAAAAAGAGACCCAGTACTTC.

The chain joins TRBV7-3 to TRBJ2-2; D is unclear. The germline V gene has CDR1 SGHTA and CDR2 FQGTGA. CDR3 length: 13 residues. Trimming pared 0 bases from V and 7 bases from J, leaving 6 bases between. In DNA, the CDR3 is TGTGCCAGCAGCTTAACCCTCGGCGGGGAGCTGTTTTTT. It yields the protein CASSLTLGGELFF.

CDR3 sequence: CASCETGAGNTIYF. The CDR3 DNA sequence: TGTGCCAGCTGCGAAACAGGGGCTGGAAACACCATATATTTT. V gene TRBV11-2 combines with J gene TRBJ1-3; 7 bases are shared with TRBD1. V shed 8 bases and J 2 bases; nucleotides not matched to a gene: 6. This CDR3 contains 14 residues. Germline CDR1 SGHAT, CDR2 FQNNGV.